Below are 3 T cell receptor beta chains sequenced from a single sample in a study of regulatory T cells in long-lasting Graves disease (dated by TCRdb to the early 2020s). The sample's time point label, in plain terms: persistent/refractory GD, antithyroid drugs over 5 years with positive TRAb. For both TCR sequencing and RNA sequencing, RNA was extracted from PBMCs using TRIzol. Libraries were prepared through multiplex PCR. Sequencing was carried out with an Illumina HiSeq 4000. CDR3 regions were amplified by Arm-PCR with iRepertoire HTBI primers to construct TCR beta libraries. TCRdb reworked the public reads: Q25 trimming with fastp, MiXCR clone assembly, productive beta chains retained. Every distinct CDR3 protein forms one entry, paired with its most common genes and DNA. The sample data list 300,000 to 500,000 distinct CDR3 sequences, and less than 25% of these were observed just once. The top ten constitute under 25% of the sample.

Sequenced here: peripheral blood mononuclear cells (PBMCs), sampled when the disease was refractory, from a patient treated with antithyroid drugs. The source is a female donor with Graves disease.

This clonotype was counted many times. The gene calls are TRBV7-2 and TRBJ2-2; no firm D call. Trimming took 5 bases from V and 4 from J, leaving 14 bases between them. CDR3 length: 15 residues. The germline V gene encodes CDR1 SGHTA and CDR2 FQGNSA. The CDR3 coding sequence is TGTGCCAGCAGCATCGCGCCCCGCGGCACCGGGGAGCTGTTTTTT. It translates to CASSIAPRGTGELFF.

V is TRBV5-1 and J is TRBJ2-7; 8 positions agree with TRBD2. CDR1 and CDR2 from the germline V gene are SGHRS and YFSETQ. The CDR3 extends over 13 amino acids. V lost 2 bases and J lost 5; bases outside the gene matches: 3. The CDR3 is CASSFGTSDEQYF. DNA for the CDR3: TGCGCCAGCAGCTTTGGGACTAGTGACGAGCAGTACTTC.

This clonotype was counted a few times. The genes are TRBV6-1 and TRBJ2-4; a possible D gene is TRBD2 (5 bases). There are 16 residues in the CDR3. Between the trimmed V and J ends, which lost 3 bases and 0 bases, there was a span of 12 bases. Germline CDR1 MNHNS, CDR2 SASEGT. The CDR3 nucleotides are TGTGCCAGCAGTGAGGAGCGGATGCTAGCCAAAAACATTCAGTACTTC. It specifies CASSEERMLAKNIQYF.